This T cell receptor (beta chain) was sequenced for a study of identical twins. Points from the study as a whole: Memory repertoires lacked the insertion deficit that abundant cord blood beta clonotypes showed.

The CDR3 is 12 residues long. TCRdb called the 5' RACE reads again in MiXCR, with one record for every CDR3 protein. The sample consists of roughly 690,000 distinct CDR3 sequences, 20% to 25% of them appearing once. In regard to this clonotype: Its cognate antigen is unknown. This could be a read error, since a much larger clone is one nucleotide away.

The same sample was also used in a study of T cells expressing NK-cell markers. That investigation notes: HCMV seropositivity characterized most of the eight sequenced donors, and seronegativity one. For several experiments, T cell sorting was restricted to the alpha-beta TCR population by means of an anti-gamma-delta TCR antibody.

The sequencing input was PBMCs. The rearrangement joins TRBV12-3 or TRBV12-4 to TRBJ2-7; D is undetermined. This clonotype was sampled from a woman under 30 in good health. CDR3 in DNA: TGTGACAGCAGTTTCCCCTACCGCGAGCAGTACTTC. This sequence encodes CDSSFPYREQYF.